What follows describes a single TCR beta chain. This specimen belongs to a study of regulatory T cells in long-lasting Graves disease. This sample's time point: newly diagnosed GD, antithyroid drugs for less than 3 months. Construction of the TCR library relied on RNA isolated from PBMCs. Investigators prepared the TCR beta libraries by applying iRepertoire HTBI primers and Arm-PCR of CDR3 regions. One entry per CDR3 protein, called by TCRdb with MiXCR from the multiplex PCR reads. The sample comprises over 350,000 distinct CDR3 sequences, about 15% of which are singletons, and approximately 8% rests with the top ten. This same sample was also taken into another study, of T cells in Graves' hyperthyroidism and ophthalmopathy.

Sequences were derived from peripheral blood mononuclear cells (PBMCs), sampled at new diagnosis, from a patient treated with antithyroid drugs. The origin of this receptor is a middle-aged woman with Graves disease.

The CDR3 DNA sequence: TGTGCCACCAGTGATTTGAAGGAGGACACCGGGGAGCTGTTTTTT. Translation gives CATSDLKEDTGELFF. This chain connects TRBV24-1 to TRBJ2-2; D may be TRBD2 (5 bases). Germline CDR1 KGHDR, CDR2 SFDVKD. This CDR3 is built from 15 residues. V gave up 0 bases and J gave up 3 bases, with 7 bases separating them.